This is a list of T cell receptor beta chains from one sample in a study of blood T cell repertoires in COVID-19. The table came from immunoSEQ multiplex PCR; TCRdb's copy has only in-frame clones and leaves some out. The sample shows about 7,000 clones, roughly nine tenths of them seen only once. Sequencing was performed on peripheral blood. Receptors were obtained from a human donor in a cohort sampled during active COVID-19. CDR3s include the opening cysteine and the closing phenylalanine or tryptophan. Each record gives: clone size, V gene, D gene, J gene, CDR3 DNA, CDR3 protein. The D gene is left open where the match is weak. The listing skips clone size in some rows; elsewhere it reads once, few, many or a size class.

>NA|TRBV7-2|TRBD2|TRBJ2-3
TGTGCCAGCAGCCTCCTAGCGGGAGGGCACACAGATACGCAGTATTTT
CASSLLAGGHTDTQYF
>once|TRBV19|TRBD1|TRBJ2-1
TGTGCCAGTAGTATCTCCGGGACAGGGTCTCACAATGAGCAGTTCTTC
CASSISGTGSHNEQFF
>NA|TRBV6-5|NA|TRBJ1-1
TGTGCCAGCATGCCAGTCCCTGCAGGCGCTGAAGCTTTCTTT
CASMPVPAGAEAFF
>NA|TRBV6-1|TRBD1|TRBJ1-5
TGTGCCAGCAGTGAAAACAGGGGGTATAGCAATCAGCCCCAGCATTTT
CASSENRGYSNQPQHF
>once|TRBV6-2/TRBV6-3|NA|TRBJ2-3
TGTGCCAGCAGTTCCGAGGCGGTCTCGCCCACAGATACGCAGTATTTT
CASSSEAVSPTDTQYF
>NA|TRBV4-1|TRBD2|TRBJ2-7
TGCGCCAGCAGCCTTCTACCCCCGGGACTAGCGGGGGGGATGCGTTACGAGCAGTACTTC
CASSLLPPGLAGGMRYEQYF
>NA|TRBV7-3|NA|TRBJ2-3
TGTGCCAGCAGCCCAGACGGGAACACAGATACGCAGTATTTT
CASSPDGNTDTQYF
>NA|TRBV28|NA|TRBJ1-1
TGTGCCAGCAGGAGATATACTGAAGCTTTCTTT
CASRRYTEAFF
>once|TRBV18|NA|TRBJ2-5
TGTGCCAGCTCACCAATTCAGGAGGCAGAGACCCAGTACTTC
CASSPIQEAETQYF
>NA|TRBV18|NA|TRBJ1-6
TGTGCCAGCTCACTTCAGGCGTCCTATAATTCACCCCTCCACTTT
CASSLQASYNSPLHF
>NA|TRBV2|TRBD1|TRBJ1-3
TGTGCCAGCAGTGAAGCGGGGACAGTGAAAGCAGGAAACACCATATATTTT
CASSEAGTVKAGNTIYF
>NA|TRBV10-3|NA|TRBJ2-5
TGTGCCATCTCAATCGGACAGCAAGAGACCCAGTACTTC
CAISIGQQETQYF
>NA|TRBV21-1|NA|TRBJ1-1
TGTGCCAGCAGCACAAAGCGGGGACAGGGGGCGAGAACTGAAGCTTTCTTT
CASSTKRGQGARTEAFF
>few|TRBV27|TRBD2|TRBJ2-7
TGTGCCAGCAGCTTGCGGACTGGACTAGCGGCTTACGAGCAGTACTTC
CASSLRTGLAAYEQYF
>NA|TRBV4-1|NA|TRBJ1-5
TGCGCCAGCAGCCCCGAGGGATATAGCAATCAGCCCCAGCATTTT
CASSPEGYSNQPQHF
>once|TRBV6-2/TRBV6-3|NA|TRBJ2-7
TGTGCCAGCAGTTACAGTGTACGGGAACCTCTCTACGAGCAGTACTTC
CASSYSVREPLYEQYF
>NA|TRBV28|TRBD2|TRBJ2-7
TGTGCCAGCAGTGCCATCCCCCCTAGCGGGAGGTTCTACGAGCAGTACTTC
CASSAIPPSGRFYEQYF
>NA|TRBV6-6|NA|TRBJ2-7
TGTGCCAGCACCCACAATACAGGGTTTCGCGAGCAGTACTTC
CASTHNTGFREQYF
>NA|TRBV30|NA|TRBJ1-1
TGTGCCTGGAGTGTCGAGGCTAATGCTGAAGCTTTCTTT
CAWSVEANAEAFF
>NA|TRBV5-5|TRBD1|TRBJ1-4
TGTGCCAGCAGCAGAACGACAGGGGAGGATGAAAAACTGTTTTTT
CASSRTTGEDEKLFF
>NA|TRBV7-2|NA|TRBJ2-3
TGTGCCAGCAGCTTACTGCCTAGTACCACAGATACGCAGTATTTT
CASSLLPSTTDTQYF
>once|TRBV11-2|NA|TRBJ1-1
TGTGCCAGCAGCTTTGTAGAGCCGAGTGAAGCTTTCTTT
CASSFVEPSEAFF
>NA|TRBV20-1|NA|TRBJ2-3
TGCAGTGCTAGTACCGGGTCAGATACGCAGTATTTT
CSASTGSDTQYF
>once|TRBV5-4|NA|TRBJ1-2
TGTGCCAGCAGCTTGGCACCCGCGGAAGGCTACACCTTC
CASSLAPAEGYTF
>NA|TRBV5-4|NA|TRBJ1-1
TGTGCCAGCACCAGGGACACAAACACTGAAGCTTTCTTT
CASTRDTNTEAFF
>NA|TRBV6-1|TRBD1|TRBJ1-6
TGTGCCAGCAGTGAAGTTAGGACAGGGAGAGACAATTCACCCCTCCACTTT
CASSEVRTGRDNSPLHF
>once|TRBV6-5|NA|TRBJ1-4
TGTGCCAGCAGAAAAGGGGGTGAGGGTGAAAAACTGTTTTTT
CASRKGGEGEKLFF
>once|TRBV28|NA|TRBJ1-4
TGTGCCAGCAGTTTATGGGGCCTATCAGGGTCTATGATGGAAAAACTGTTTTTT
CASSLWGLSGSMMEKLFF
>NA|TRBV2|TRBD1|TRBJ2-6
TGTGCCAGCAGTGAAGCGGGACAGGGATTCTCTGGGGCCAACGTCCTGACTTTC
CASSEAGQGFSGANVLTF
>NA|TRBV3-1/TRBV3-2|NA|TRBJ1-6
TGTGCCAGCAGCCAAAATCAGAAGTCACCCCTCCACTTT
CASSQNQKSPLHF
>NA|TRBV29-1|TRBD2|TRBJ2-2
TGCAGCGTTGGTCTCGCTAGCGGGGGGGCTGGCGGGGAGCTGTTTTTT
CSVGLASGGAGGELFF
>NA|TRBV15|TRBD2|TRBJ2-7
TGTGCCACCCGCCCGGGACTAGCGTTTAGCGAGCAGTACTTC
CATRPGLAFSEQYF
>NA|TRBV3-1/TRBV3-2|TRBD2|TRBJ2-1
TGTGCCAGCAGCCCACGAGGCCTAGCGGGTTACTACAATGAGCAGTTCTTC
CASSPRGLAGYYNEQFF
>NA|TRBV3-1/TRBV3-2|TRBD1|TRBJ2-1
TGTGCCAGCAGCCAAGGCAGGGACAGGGAGCTCCCCAATGAGCAGTTCTTC
CASSQGRDRELPNEQFF
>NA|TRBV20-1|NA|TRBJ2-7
TGCAGTGCTAGTGCTAAGAAAGACGAGCAGTACTTC
CSASAKKDEQYF
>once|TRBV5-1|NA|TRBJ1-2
TGCGCCAGCAGCTTGGTGGCTAAGGGGATGTCCTATGGCTACACCTTC
CASSLVAKGMSYGYTF
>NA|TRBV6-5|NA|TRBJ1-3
TGTGCCAGCAGTACAGGTCTCTCTGGAAACACCATATATTTT
CASSTGLSGNTIYF
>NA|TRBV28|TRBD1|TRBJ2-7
TGTGCCAGCAGCTCCCCGGGACAGGGGTTCTACGAGCAGTACTTC
CASSSPGQGFYEQYF
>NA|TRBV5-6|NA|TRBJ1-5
TGTGCCAGCAGAAAACAGGACTATAGCAATCAGCCCCAGCATTTT
CASRKQDYSNQPQHF
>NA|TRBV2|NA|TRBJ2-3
TGTGCCAGCAGTGGGCAGATTGGCACAGATACGCAGTATTTT
CASSGQIGTDTQYF
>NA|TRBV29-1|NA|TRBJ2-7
TGCAGCGTTGAAGTGTCAGGGATCGAGCAGTACTTC
CSVEVSGIEQYF
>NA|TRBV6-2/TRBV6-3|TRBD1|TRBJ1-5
TGTGCCAGCAGCATCGACAGGGACTATCAGCCCCAGCATTTT
CASSIDRDYQPQHF
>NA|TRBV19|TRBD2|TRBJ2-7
TGTGCCAGTAGTATAGGACTAGCGGTCGAGCAGTACTTC
CASSIGLAVEQYF
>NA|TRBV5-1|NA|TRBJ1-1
TGCGCCAGCAGCCCAATCACAAGTACTGAAGCTTTCTTT
CASSPITSTEAFF